The next 7 T cell receptor beta chains were all read from a single sample in a study of human T cells and chemical hapten exposure (dated by TCRdb to 2020 to 2023). Library preparation employed RACE. The run used a NextSeq 500. TCRdb reran the public reads through fastp at Q25 and MiXCR, keeping productive beta chains. Every entry covers one CDR3 protein and lists the most common genes and DNA from its rows. The table for this sample lists 300,000 to 450,000 distinct CDR3 sequences; more than 4.5% of them were counted only once. Just over 2.5% of the sample belongs to the ten largest clones. What this sample's time point label stands for: pre-sensitization, week 0. What this sample's treatment or condition label stands for: therapeutic diphenylcyclopropenone sensitization with weekly scalp DPC. The input for sequencing was whole blood, taken in connection with sensitization to the hapten diphenylcyclopropenone (DPC). The receptors originated from a woman between 50 and 59 years old with alopecia areata. Some clones in this sample may be carry-over from other donors' samples.

Remarks on this clonotype: A much larger clonotype is one base distant, so this may be a read error. The chain recombines TRBV6-1 with TRBJ2-3, with D possibly matching TRBD1 (5 bases). V lost 2 bases and J lost 4, with 13 bases in between. CDR1 and CDR2 (germline): MNHNS, SASEGT. The CDR3 spans 15 residues. CDR3 in amino acids: CASSEKGPAADTQYF. The CDR3 DNA reads TGTGCCAGCAGTGAAAAGGGGCCAGCAGCAGATACGCAGTATTTT.

Points on this clonotype: A much larger clonotype is one base distant, so this may be a read error. V is TRBV18 and J is TRBJ1-3; D unclear. Per the germline V gene, CDR1 is KGHSH and CDR2 is LQKENI. The CDR3 runs to 15 residues. The CDR3 DNA follows: TGTGCCAGCTCACGGCGAACTGCCCCTGGAAACACCATATGTTTT. The encoded protein is CASSRRTAPGNTICF.

This clonotype was observed a handful of times. V is TRBV12-5 and J is TRBJ1-1; possible D gene TRBD1, 6 bases. Germline V gene lookup returns CDR1 LGHNT and CDR2 FRNRAP. The germline V and J ends were trimmed by 1 base and 8 bases, with 14 bases remaining between them. The CDR3 runs to 14 residues. DNA for the CDR3: TGTGCTAGTGGTTTGGGCATGGGGGCCCTAGAAGCTTTCTTT. Translated, it gives CASGLGMGALEAFF.

This clonotype was counted many times. The V gene is TRBV7-2, the J gene TRBJ2-3; TRBD1 is a possible D gene (5 bases). CDR1 is SGHTA, CDR2 FQGNSA, per germline. The V end was cut by 1 base, the J end by 3 bases, with 8 bases between. The CDR3 runs to 14 residues. CDR3 DNA: TGTGCCAGCAGCTTAGACAGGCGAACAGATACGCAGTATTTT. Its protein product is CASSLDRRTDTQYF.

This clonotype has ten or more counts. The chain has TRBV4-3 and TRBJ2-3; maybe TRBD1 (7 bases). V was pared by 0 bases and J by 4 bases, with 14 bases between. Per the germline V gene, CDR1 is LGHNA and CDR2 is YSLEER. This CDR3 has 16 residues. For the CDR3, the DNA is TGCGCCAGCAGCCAAGATGCCGACAGGGACTCAGATACGCAGTATTTT. It yields the protein CASSQDADRDSDTQYF.

V usage is TRBV10-3 and J usage is TRBJ2-3; 8 nucleotides match TRBD2. CDR3 length: 16 amino acids. CDR1 is ENHRY and CDR2 is SYGVKD in the germline V gene. Germline trimming cut 3 bases from V and 1 base from J; bases unmatched to any gene: 6. DNA for the CDR3: TGTGCCATCAGTGATAAGGCGGGGGGTGGCACAGATACGCAGTATTTT. Translated, it gives CAISDKAGGGTDTQYF.

The chain uses TRBV12-3 or TRBV12-4 and TRBJ1-1; D not resolved. This CDR3 spans 14 amino acids. V was trimmed by 2 bases and J by 1 base, leaving 8 bases between them. DNA of the CDR3: TGTGCCAGCAGTTTACCGCCGGCGAACACTGAAGCTTTCTTT. Its translation: CASSLPPANTEAFF.